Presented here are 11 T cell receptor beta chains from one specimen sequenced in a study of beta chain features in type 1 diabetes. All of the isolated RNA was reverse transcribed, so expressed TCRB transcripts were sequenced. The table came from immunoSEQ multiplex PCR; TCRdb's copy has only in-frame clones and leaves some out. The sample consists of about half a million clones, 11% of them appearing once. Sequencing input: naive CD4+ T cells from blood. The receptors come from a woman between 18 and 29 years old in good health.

CDR3 region: CASSTRGLTETQYF. The CDR3 DNA sequence: TGTGCCAGCAGCACCAGGGGTTTGACAGAGACCCAGTACTTC. This sequence joins TRBV5-4 and TRBJ2-5; D might be TRBD1 (6 bases). Germline V gene sequence: CDR1 SGHNT, CDR2 YYREEE (reference sequence). CDR3 length: 14 amino acids. V was trimmed by 4 bases and J by 4 bases, leaving 14 bases between them.

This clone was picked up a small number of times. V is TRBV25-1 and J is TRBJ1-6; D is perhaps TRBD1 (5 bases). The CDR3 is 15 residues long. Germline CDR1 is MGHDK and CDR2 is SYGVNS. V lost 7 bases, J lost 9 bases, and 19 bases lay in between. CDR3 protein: CASTLGAGLGSPLHF. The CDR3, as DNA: TGTGCCAGCACCCTAGGGGCAGGGCTAGGTTCACCCCTCCACTTT.

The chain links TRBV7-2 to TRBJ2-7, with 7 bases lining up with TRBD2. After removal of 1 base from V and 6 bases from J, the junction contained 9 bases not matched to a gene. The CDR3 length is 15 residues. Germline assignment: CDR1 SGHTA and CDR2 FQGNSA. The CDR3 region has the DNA TGTGCCAGCAGCTTAGGCGGGAGTATGGGCGGCGAGCAGTACTTC. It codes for CASSLGGSMGGEQYF.

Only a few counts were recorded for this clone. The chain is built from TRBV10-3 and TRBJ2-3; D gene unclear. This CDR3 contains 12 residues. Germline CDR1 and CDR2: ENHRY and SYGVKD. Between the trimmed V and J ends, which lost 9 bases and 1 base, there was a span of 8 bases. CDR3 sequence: CAIGLGTDTQYF. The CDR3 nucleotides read TGTGCCATTGGTTTGGGCACAGATACGCAGTATTTT.

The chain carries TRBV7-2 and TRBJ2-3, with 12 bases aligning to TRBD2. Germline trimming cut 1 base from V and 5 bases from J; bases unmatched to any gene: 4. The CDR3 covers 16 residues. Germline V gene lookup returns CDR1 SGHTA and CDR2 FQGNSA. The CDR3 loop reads CASSLGLAGAIDTQYF. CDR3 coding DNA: TGTGCCAGCAGCTTAGGACTAGCGGGAGCCATAGATACGCAGTATTTT.

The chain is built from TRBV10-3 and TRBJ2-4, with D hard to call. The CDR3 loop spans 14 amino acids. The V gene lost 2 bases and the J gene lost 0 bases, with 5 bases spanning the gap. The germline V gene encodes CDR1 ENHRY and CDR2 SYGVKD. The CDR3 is CAISEAEAKNIQYF. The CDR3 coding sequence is TGTGCCATCAGTGAGGCAGAAGCCAAAAACATTCAGTACTTC.

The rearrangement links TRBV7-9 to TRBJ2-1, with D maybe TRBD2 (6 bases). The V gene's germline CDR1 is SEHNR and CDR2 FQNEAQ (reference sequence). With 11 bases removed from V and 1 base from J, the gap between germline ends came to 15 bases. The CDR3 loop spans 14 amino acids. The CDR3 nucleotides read TGTGCCGGCCGGAGGGGTGGATCCTACAATGAGCAGTTCTTC. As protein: CAGRRGGSYNEQFF.

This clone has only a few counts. CDR3 coding DNA: TGTGCCAGCTCAGTGGACCGGTACGAGCAGTACGTC. It is translated as CASSVDRYEQYV. The V gene is TRBV18, the J gene TRBJ2-7; D gene uncertain. CDR1 is KGHSH and CDR2 is LQKENI in the germline V gene. The length of the CDR3 is 12 residues. The ends were cut back, 5 bases at V and 4 bases at J, with 9 bases in the middle.

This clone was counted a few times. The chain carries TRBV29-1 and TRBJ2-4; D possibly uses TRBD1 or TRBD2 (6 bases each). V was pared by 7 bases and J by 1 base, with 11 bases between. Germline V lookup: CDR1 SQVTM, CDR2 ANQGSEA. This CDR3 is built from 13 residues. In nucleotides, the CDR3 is TGCAGCGGGGGGGCGAGCGCCAAAAACATTCAGTACTTC. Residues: CSGGASAKNIQYF.

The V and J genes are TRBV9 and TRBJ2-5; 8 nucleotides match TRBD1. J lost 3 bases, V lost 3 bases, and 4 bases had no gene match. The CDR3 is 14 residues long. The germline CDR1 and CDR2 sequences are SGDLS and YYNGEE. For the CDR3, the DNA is TGTGCCAGCAGCGCCCGGACAGGGAAAGAGACCCAGTACTTC. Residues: CASSARTGKETQYF.

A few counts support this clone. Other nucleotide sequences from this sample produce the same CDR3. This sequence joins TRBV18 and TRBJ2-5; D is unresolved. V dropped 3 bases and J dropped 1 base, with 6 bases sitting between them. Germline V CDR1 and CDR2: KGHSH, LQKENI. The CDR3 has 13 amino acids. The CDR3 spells CASSPGRQETQYF. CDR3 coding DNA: TGTGCCAGCTCACCCGGGCGCCAAGAGACCCAGTACTTC. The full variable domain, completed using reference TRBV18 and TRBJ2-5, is NAGVMQNPRHLVRRRGQEARLRCSPMKGHSHVYWYRQLPEEGLKFMVYLQKENIIDESGMPKERFSAEFPKEGPSILRIQQVVRGDSAAYFCASSPGRQETQYFGPGTRLLVL.